These 10 T cell receptor beta chains came from one sample sequenced in a study of T cells after yellow fever vaccination. TCRdb itself ran the 5' RACE reads through MiXCR, one entry per CDR3 protein. The data contain some 320,000 distinct CDR3 sequences, around 10% of them singletons. Sequences were derived from CD4+ T cells sorted from PBMCs, sampled 45 days after the yellow fever booster vaccination. The receptors originated from a man between 18 and 29 years old who received the YFV17D yellow fever vaccine.

This clonotype occurred a few times. V is TRBV18 and J is TRBJ2-2; D is unresolved. The length of the CDR3 is 14 residues. Germline V gene data show CDR1 as KGHSH and CDR2 as LQKENI. The V gene lost 1 base and the J gene lost 6 bases, with 9 bases spanning the gap. The CDR3 DNA sequence: TGTGCCAGCTCACCACGTTCCTCAGCCGGGGAGCTGTTTTTT. It codes for CASSPRSSAGELFF.

This clonotype occurred a few times. The J gene is TRBJ2-5, the V gene TRBV20-1; 8 nucleotides match TRBD2. CDR1 and CDR2 (germline): DFQATT, SNEGSKA (reference sequence). The V segment lost 2 bases and the J segment 5 bases; nucleotides outside the gene matches: 7. The CDR3 spans 14 residues. The CDR3 nucleotides read TGCAGTGCTAGACTAGCGGGCGATCGGGAGACCCAGTACTTC. Translation gives CSARLAGDRETQYF.

Only a few counts were recorded for this clonotype. The genes are TRBV19 and TRBJ1-2; 10 nucleotides match TRBD1. The junction had 10 bases not matched to a gene; V was cut back by 2 bases and J by 10 bases. Germline assignment: CDR1 LNHDA and CDR2 SQIVND (reference sequence). The CDR3 covers 15 residues. The CDR3 spells CASSIQDRDRGPYTF. The CDR3 coding sequence is TGTGCCAGTAGTATACAGGACCGGGACAGGGGTCCCTACACCTTC.

The chain is built from TRBV20-1 and TRBJ2-7, with 8 bases lining up with TRBD1. Trimming removed 6 bases from V and 4 bases from J; junction bases left unmatched: 11. This CDR3 is 14 amino acids long. Germline V gives CDR1 DFQATT, CDR2 SNEGSKA (reference sequence). The CDR3 nucleotides are TGCAGTGCAAAAGGACAGGGATCCCCTTACGAGCAGTACGTC. This gives the protein CSAKGQGSPYEQYV.

This clonotype was found a few times. J is TRBJ1-1 and V is TRBV6-2 or TRBV6-3; D might be TRBD1 (5 bases). CDR3 length equals 12 residues. The ends were cut back, 10 bases at V and 5 bases at J, with 14 bases in the middle. Germline values: CDR1 MNHEY, CDR2 SVGEGT. The CDR3 region is CATWDVWTEAFF. The CDR3 nucleotides read TGTGCCACCTGGGACGTGTGGACTGAAGCTTTCTTT.

The rearrangement links TRBV7-2 to TRBJ2-7, with D maybe TRBD1 (6 bases). CDR1 and CDR2 from the germline V gene are SGHTA and FQGNSA. Trimming shortened V by 0 bases and J by 2 bases, and 17 bases separated the two germline ends. The CDR3 contains 17 residues. The CDR3 spells CASSLATGTTLPYEQYF. The CDR3 nucleotides read TGTGCCAGCAGCTTAGCCACCGGGACAACTCTTCCCTACGAGCAGTACTTC. The full variable domain, rest sourced from reference TRBV7-2 and TRBJ2-7, is GAGVSQSPSNKVTEKGKDVELRCDPISGHTALYWYRQSLGQGLEFLIYFQGNSAPDKSGLPSDRFSAERTGGSVSTLTIQRTQQEDSAVYLCASSLATGTTLPYEQYFGPGTRLTVT.

The J gene is TRBJ1-4, the V gene TRBV12-3 or TRBV12-4; tentatively, D is TRBD1 (5 bases). Deletions cut 6 bases from V and 5 bases from J, with 13 bases between. This CDR3 contains 14 residues. CDR3 bases: TGTGCCAGCAGCCGTGACAGTCGAAATGAAAAACTGTTTTTT. Translation gives CASSRDSRNEKLFF.

Of note for this clonotype: One end of the junction does not line up with germline, which may come from a read error. The CDR3 sequence is CASSVGTPERQSF. For the CDR3, the DNA is TGTGCCAGCAGCGTAGGTACACCGGAAAGGCAGTCCTTC. The rearrangement uses TRBV9 and TRBJ2-7; D not resolved. There are 13 residues in the CDR3. The germline gives CDR1 SGDLS, CDR2 YYNGEE.

This clonotype was seen a few times. The chain couples TRBV5-4 to TRBJ2-3; TRBD2 matches 10 bases. The germline gives CDR1 SGHNT, CDR2 YYREEE (reference sequence). This CDR3 has 16 residues. J gave up 4 bases and V 0 bases, and 5 bases lay outside the gene matches. The CDR3 loop reads CASSLGPSGGADTQYF. As DNA, the CDR3 is TGTGCCAGCAGCTTGGGACCTAGCGGGGGAGCAGATACGCAGTATTTT.

The V gene is TRBV18, the J gene TRBJ2-2; D unclear. V dropped 8 bases and J dropped 5 bases, with 18 bases sitting between them. This CDR3 is 15 amino acids long. Germline loops: CDR1 KGHSH, CDR2 LQKENI. CDR3 amino acids: CASTSLGSPTGELFF. In DNA, the CDR3 is TGTGCCAGCACATCACTCGGGTCCCCGACCGGGGAGCTGTTTTTT.